These T cell receptor beta chains were read from a single sample in a study of type 1 regulatory T cells. No antigen is known for these receptors. MiXCR, applied by TCRdb to the reads, yields one record per CDR3 protein. The data contain about 69,000 distinct CDR3 sequences, less than 25% of them singletons. Material for sequencing was cultured type 1 regulatory T (Tr1) cells, either the whole culture or a sorted fraction (not recorded which). The receptors shown here come from a human donor in good health. Each CDR3 is given with its conserved first and last residue. A D gene is named only where the DNA matches it firmly. The size entry is marked missing in some rows and otherwise reads once, few, many or a size class.

cdr3_length | clone_size | j_call | d_call | v_call | cdr3_aa | cdr3_nt
16 | . | TRBJ1-1 | . | TRBV18 | CASSPRVLEYDTEAFF | TGTGCCAGCTCACCACGGGTCCTGGAATACGACACTGAAGCTTTCTTT
13 | few | TRBJ2-2 | . | TRBV19 | CASRWLYTGELFF | TGTGCCAGTAGATGGCTTTACACCGGGGAGCTGTTTTTT
13 | few | TRBJ2-7 | TRBD1 | TRBV5-1 | CASRPGTAYEQYF | TGCGCCAGCAGACCTGGGACAGCCTACGAGCAGTACTTC
15 | . | TRBJ2-7 | . | TRBV27 | CASKPPHGLSYEQYF | TGTGCCAGCAAACCCCCACACGGTCTATCCTACGAGCAGTACTTC
15 | few | TRBJ1-6 | . | TRBV12-3/TRBV12-4 | CASSLGGGWNSPLHF | TGTGCCAGCAGTTTGGGAGGCGGATGGAATTCACCCCTCCACTTT
12 | many | TRBJ1-1 | TRBD1 | TRBV12-3/TRBV12-4 | CASSLGTVGAFF | TGTGCCAGCAGCCTAGGGACAGTCGGAGCTTTCTTT
13 | . | TRBJ2-1 | . | TRBV28 | CASRPPLSYEQFF | TGTGCCAGCAGACCACCCCTTAGCTATGAGCAGTTCTTC
17 | . | TRBJ2-1 | . | TRBV20-1 | CSAREILFSRQYYEQFF | TGCAGTGCTAGGGAAATCCTTTTTTCTCGACAATATTATGAGCAGTTCTTC
17 | . | TRBJ2-3 | . | TRBV5-1 | CASSLAGAGPVSDTQYF | TGCGCCAGCAGCTTGGCCGGGGCAGGGCCAGTCTCGGATACGCAGTATTTT
15 | few | TRBJ1-1 | TRBD1 | TRBV20-1 | CSARDTGTGRTEAFF | TGCAGTGCTAGAGATACTGGGACAGGGAGAACTGAAGCTTTCTTT
15 | . | TRBJ2-1 | . | TRBV7-8 | CASSLEGRTFGEQFF | TGTGCCAGCAGCTTAGAGGGACGTACGTTTGGTGAGCAGTTCTTC
14 | . | TRBJ2-3 | . | TRBV3-1 | CASKGTHGTDTQYF | TGTGCCAGTAAGGGGACGCATGGGACAGATACGCAGTATTTT
13 | few | TRBJ2-7 | TRBD1 | TRBV6-5 | CASRETGDYEQYF | TGTGCCAGCAGAGAGACAGGGGACTACGAGCAGTACTTC
11 | . | TRBJ2-5 | . | TRBV18 | CATSVQETQYF | TGTGCCACCAGCGTCCAAGAGACCCAGTACTTC
14 | few | TRBJ2-4 | TRBD2 | TRBV7-9 | CAISSGVAKNIQYF | TGTGCCATTTCTAGCGGGGTAGCCAAAAACATTCAGTACTTC
13 | many | TRBJ2-5 | . | TRBV28 | CASSPPATETQYF | TGTGCCAGCAGTCCCCCGGCCACGGAGACCCAGTACTTC
14 | few | TRBJ2-1 | . | TRBV19 | CASSINRNYNEQFF | TGTGCCAGTAGTATTAACAGGAACTACAATGAGCAGTTCTTC
15 | . | TRBJ2-1 | TRBD1 | TRBV18 | CASSLLGQGIDEQFF | TGTGCCAGCTCACTACTGGGACAGGGGATTGATGAGCAGTTCTTC
14 | few | TRBJ2-7 | TRBD1 | TRBV20-1 | CSARPGQGPYEQYF | TGCAGTGCTAGGCCGGGACAGGGGCCTTACGAGCAGTACTTC
12 | few | TRBJ2-2 | . | TRBV29-1 | CSVLPWNGELFF | TGCAGCGTCCTCCCGTGGAACGGGGAGCTGTTTTTT
15 | few | TRBJ2-1 | . | TRBV9 | CASSSLSAVADEQFF | TGTGCCAGCAGCTCCCTTTCCGCGGTTGCCGATGAGCAGTTCTTC
15 | few | TRBJ2-1 | . | TRBV9 | CASSFYWAEGNEQFF | TGTGCCAGCAGCTTCTATTGGGCGGAGGGAAATGAGCAGTTCTTC
11 | many | TRBJ1-2 | . | TRBV12-3/TRBV12-4 | CASSLGDGYTF | TGTGCCAGCAGTTTGGGGGATGGCTACACCTTC
14 | few | TRBJ2-7 | TRBD2 | TRBV4-2 | CASSQGLAGDEQYF | TGTGCCAGCAGCCAAGGGCTAGCGGGAGATGAGCAGTACTTC
13 | . | TRBJ1-1 | . | TRBV30 | CSLRGQMNTEAFF | TGTTCGTTGCGTGGACAGATGAACACTGAAGCTTTCTTT
14 | . | TRBJ1-2 | TRBD1 | TRBV20-1 | CSATRTGGFYGYTF | TGCAGTGCGACCCGGACAGGGGGATTCTATGGCTACACCTTC
12 | . | TRBJ2-7 | . | TRBV28 | CASRGFSYEQYF | TGTGCCAGCAGGGGATTCTCCTACGAGCAGTACTTC
12 | . | TRBJ2-7 | . | TRBV25-1 | CASSESTHEQYF | TGTGCCAGCAGTGAATCAACCCACGAGCAGTACTTC
14 | . | TRBJ2-7 | . | TRBV20-1 | CSALDSTKTYEQYF | TGCAGTGCCCTCGACAGTACAAAGACCTACGAGCAGTACTTC
15 | . | TRBJ1-1 | TRBD1 | TRBV6-6 | CASKNVQGTVTEAFF | TGTGCCAGCAAGAACGTACAGGGGACGGTGACTGAAGCTTTCTTT
14 | . | TRBJ2-7 | . | TRBV7-9 | CASRPGVGAYEQYF | TGTGCCAGCAGACCAGGGGTCGGGGCCTACGAGCAGTACTTC
17 | many | TRBJ1-3 | . | TRBV9 | CASSVDFAQTAGNTIYF | TGTGCCAGCAGCGTGGATTTCGCGCAGACGGCTGGAAACACCATATATTTT
16 | few | TRBJ2-1 | . | TRBV21-1 | CASSTYQQCLLHEQFF | TGTGCCAGCAGCACCTACCAACAGTGCCTCCTGCATGAGCAGTTCTTC
14 | . | TRBJ2-1 | TRBD2 | TRBV6-5 | CASTLAGAANEQFF | TGTGCCAGCACACTAGCGGGAGCGGCCAATGAGCAGTTCTTC
12 | . | TRBJ2-1 | . | TRBV7-3 | CASSAGGNGQFF | TGTGCCAGCAGCGCGGGCGGGAATGGGCAGTTCTTC